The 15 T cell receptor beta chains reported below all come from one sample, sequenced in a study of T cell clonality in common variable immunodeficiency. Study-wide findings and caveats: In common variable immunodeficiency, TCR beta chains reportedly carried fewer deletions and N-nucleotide insertions.

The assay was immunoSEQ multiplex PCR, and TCRdb's table has in-frame clones only and misses some. In total the sample includes about 5,000 clones, none of them seen once. For these receptors, no antigen is known. Sample: peripheral blood mononuclear cells. Every receptor here comes from a human donor with common variable immunodeficiency.

Comments on this clone: Read coverage stops 3 residues before the CDR3 terminus; the germline J gene supplies the remainder. Other DNA sequences in this sample translate to the same CDR3. This chain connects TRBV7-2 to TRBJ2-1; 9 positions agree with TRBD2. The CDR3 has 15 amino acids. Germline CDR1 and CDR2: SGHTA and FQGNSA. The V and J ends lost 5 bases and 4 bases, in that order; junction bases with no gene match: 6. The CDR3 sequence: CASSLTSGPYNEQFF. The part of the CDR3 DNA that was read is TGTGCCAGCAGCCTAACTAGCGGGCCGTACAATGAG.

Regarding this clone: The observed sequence ends 3 residues before the CDR3 terminus, with the missing tail filled in from the germline J gene. V usage is TRBV19 and J usage is TRBJ1-5, with 11 bases lining up with TRBD1. The trim removed 4 bases at V and 2 bases at J, leaving 10 bases unmatched. Germline V lookup: CDR1 LNHDA, CDR2 SQIVND (reference sequence). This CDR3 is 18 amino acids long. The CDR3 DNA, read in part, is TGTGCCAGTAGTACACGGGGACAGGGGGGCAGAGGCAATCAGCCC. Encoded protein: CASSTRGQGGRGNQP. The complete CDR3 protein is CASSTRGQGGRGNQPQHF.

This clone was detected many times. The read ends 3 residues before the CDR3 terminus; that terminus is restored from the germline J gene. The V and J genes are TRBV5-4 and TRBJ1-1; no clear D. This CDR3 is 12 amino acids long. Germline-derived CDR1 and CDR2 are SGHNT and YYREEE (reference sequence). Trimming took 6 bases from V and 4 from J, leaving 10 bases between them. CDR3 bases read: TGTGCCAGCAACCGGTACGGCACTGAA. This translates into CASNRYGTE. The whole CDR3 region reads CASNRYGTEAFF.

Notes on this clone: The CDR3 end falls 3 residues outside the read, so it is completed with the germline J gene. V gene TRBV7-2 combines with J gene TRBJ2-2, with D maybe TRBD1 (8 bases). Trimming removed 0 bases at V and 6 bases at J, with 14 bases between. The germline V gene encodes CDR1 SGHTA and CDR2 FQGNSA. The CDR3 is 16 amino acids. Incomplete CDR3 DNA: TGTGCCAGCAGCTTAGCTCGACAGGGGAGGGCCGGGGAG. Translated: CASSLARQGRAGE. The full CDR3 protein reads CASSLARQGRAGELFF. The variable domain in full, with the rest retrieved from reference TRBV7-2 and TRBJ2-2, is GAGVSQSPSNKVTEKGKDVELRCDPISGHTALYWYRQSLGQGLEFLIYFQGNSAPDKSGLPSDRFSAERTGGSVSTLTIQRTQQEDSAVYLCASSLARQGRAGELFFGEGSRLTVL.

This clone was seen only a few times. The read is 3 residues too short to cover the CDR3 end, so that end is filled in from the germline J gene. The J gene is TRBJ2-5, the V gene TRBV7-2; D gene unclear. Trimming shortened V by 1 base and J by 4 bases, and 10 bases separated the two germline ends. Germline V gene lookup returns CDR1 SGHTA and CDR2 FQGNSA. CDR3 length: 14 residues. Incomplete CDR3 DNA: TGTGCCAGCAGCTTAGAAAGGCCAGGAGAGACC. Translation: CASSLERPGET. The entire CDR3 reads CASSLERPGETQYF.

With respect to this clone: The observed sequence ends 3 residues before the CDR3 terminus, with the missing tail filled in from the germline J gene. The chain carries TRBV5-1 and TRBJ2-4, with 11 bases fitting TRBD2. After removal of 1 base from V and 2 bases from J, the junction contained 5 bases not matched to a gene. The length of the CDR3 is 17 residues. Germline assignment: CDR1 SGHRS and CDR2 YFSETQ. This CDR3 reads CASSLWLAGGTKNIQYF. The sequenced part of the CDR3 DNA is TGCGCCAGCAGCTTGTGGCTAGCGGGAGGAACCAAAAACATT.

This clone has more than one count but fewer than ten. The sequence runs out 3 residues before the end of the CDR3; the remainder is reconstructed from the germline J gene. The chain combines TRBV7-9 with TRBJ1-1, with D perhaps matching TRBD1 (5 bases). The V gene's germline CDR1 is SEHNR and CDR2 FQNEAQ (reference sequence). V lost 5 bases and J lost 3, with 13 bases in between. This CDR3 has 14 amino acids. CDR3 sequence reads: CASSHLGRDTEAFF. CDR3 DNA, as far as it was read: TGTGCCAGCAGCCACCTTGGCAGGGACACTGAA. The complete variable domain, with remaining parts taken from reference TRBV7-9 and TRBJ1-1, reads DTGVSQNPRHKITKRGQNVTFRCDPISEHNRLYWYRQTLGQGPEFLTYFQNEAQLEKSRLLSDRFSAERPKGSFSTLEIQRTEQGDSAMYLCASSHLGRDTEAFFGQGTRLTVV.

The sample holds many counts of this clone. The read stops 3 residues short of the end of the CDR3; the missing end is completed from the germline J gene. V gene TRBV29-1 combines with J gene TRBJ1-2; D perhaps matches TRBD1 (6 bases). The V gene's germline CDR1 is SQVTM and CDR2 ANQGSEA. The V gene lost 7 bases and the J gene lost 4 bases, with 10 bases spanning the gap. The CDR3 extends over 11 amino acids. The covered CDR3 bases are TGCAGCGCAGGGGATGTCTATGGC. Translating gives CSAGDVYG. The entire CDR3 protein is CSAGDVYGYTF.

As regards this clone: The DNA ends 3 residues before the CDR3 does, and the rest of the CDR3 is filled in from the germline J gene. The chain is built from TRBV5-1 and TRBJ2-5; weak D call: TRBD1 (6 bases). From germline, CDR1 is SGHRS and CDR2 YFSETQ. The germline V and J ends were trimmed by 4 bases and 0 bases, with 13 bases remaining between them. This CDR3 contains 15 residues. The CDR3 loop is CASSPGQTYQETQYF. The CDR3 DNA, read in part, is TGCGCCAGCAGCCCTGGACAGACGTACCAAGAGACC.

As for this clone: The read falls 3 residues short of the CDR3 end, and the missing part is taken from the germline J gene. The chain recombines TRBV2 with TRBJ1-6; D call uncertain. Trimming took 1 base from V and 0 from J, leaving 13 bases between them. Per germline, CDR1 SNHLY and CDR2 FYNNEI. The CDR3 has 18 residues. The part of the CDR3 DNA that was read is TGTGCCAGCAGTGAAGGTCGCGATTCGAGCTCCTATAATTCACCC. Translating gives CASSEGRDSSSYNSP. The whole CDR3 sequence is CASSEGRDSSSYNSPLHF.

Ten or more counts support this clone. The CDR3 extends 3 residues past the end of the read, so its final part is completed from the germline J gene. The V call is TRBV7-2, the J call TRBJ2-1; D is uncertain. CDR1 and CDR2 from the germline V gene are SGHTA and FQGNSA. The V end lost 6 bases, the J end lost 0 bases, and 12 bases lay between the germline ends. The CDR3 length is 15 residues. The CDR3 sequence is CASSRLHSSYNEQFF. The sequenced part of the CDR3 DNA is TGTGCCAGCAGTCGTCTCCATAGCTCCTACAATGAG.

This clone was counted only a few times. The read finishes 3 residues shy of the CDR3 end, and the germline J gene is used to complete it. The V call is TRBV7-2, the J call TRBJ2-2; D remains ambiguous. Germline CDR1 SGHTA, CDR2 FQGNSA. Trimming left V 5 bases short and J 2 bases short, with 9 bases between. The CDR3 sequence is 14 residues long. This chain's CDR3 is CASSPKANTGELFF. The covered CDR3 bases are TGTGCCAGCAGCCCCAAGGCAAACACCGGGGAG.

This clone came up a few times. The read finishes 3 residues shy of the CDR3 end, and the germline J gene is used to complete it. The chain employs TRBV18 and TRBJ1-6, with 8 bases fitting TRBD1. The CDR3 is made up of 16 amino acids. The germline gives CDR1 KGHSH, CDR2 LQKENI. V was pared by 3 bases and J by 10 bases, with 11 bases of the junction left unmatched. The sequenced CDR3 bases are TGTGCCAGCTCACCCGGACCAGGACAGGGTCGGTCACCC. Translating it yields CASSPGPGQGRSP. The whole CDR3 is CASSPGPGQGRSPLHF.

Within the sample, this clone is medium-sized (0.01 to 0.1%). The CDR3 sequence is CASSLTSGRNNEQFF. The CDR3 DNA, read in part, is TGTGCCAGCAGCTTGACTAGCGGGCGTAACAATGAG. The genes are TRBV5-5 and TRBJ2-1; 9 bases fit TRBD2. The read ends 3 residues before the CDR3 terminus; that terminus is restored from the germline J gene. The V gene's germline CDR1 is SGHKS and CDR2 YYEKEE (reference sequence). J was trimmed by 5 bases and V by 1 base; bases with no gene match: 4. This CDR3 region has 15 residues.

Concerning this clone itself: The CDR3 extends 3 residues past the end of the read, so its final part is completed from the germline J gene. V gene TRBV19 combines with J gene TRBJ1-5; unclear D gene. The CDR3 is 15 residues long. In germline, CDR1 is LNHDA, CDR2 SQIVND (reference sequence). Trimming cost V 6 bases and J 0 bases, with 12 bases left between them. The CDR3 sequence is CASSAIVHSNQPQHF. The CDR3 DNA, read in part, is TGTGCCAGTAGCGCCATCGTACATAGCAATCAGCCC. Full variable domain (missing parts from reference TRBV19 and TRBJ1-5): DGGITQSPKYLFRKEGQNVTLSCEQNLNHDAMYWYRQDPGQGLRLIYYSQIVNDFQKGDIAEGYSVSREKKESFPLTVTSAQKNPTAFYLCASSAIVHSNQPQHFGDGTRLSIL.